This T cell receptor (beta chain) is from a study of CXCR3-negative and CXCR3-positive naive CD8 T cells. Study at large: Sequencing yielded around 150 million TRB reads, roughly 1.5 +/- 0.3 million per library. General study findings and limits: Memory cells showed distinct TRBV-TRBJ patterns, while the two naive subsets matched.

In preparing the TRB cDNA libraries, 5' RACE with UMI labels was used. From the 5' RACE reads, TCRdb lists one entry per CDR3 protein and no DNA. Its table lists 35,000 to 40,000 distinct CDR3 sequences. This CDR3 has 17 amino acids. In regard to this clonotype: Its antigen remains unknown.

The sequenced material came from memory CD8+ T cells from blood. This chain uses TRBV12-3 or TRBV12-4 with TRBJ2-5; TCRdb returns TRBD2, unconfirmable since there is no DNA. This clonotype originated in a human donor in good health. Some clones in this sample may be carry-over from other donors' samples. The CDR3 region is CASSLERAKPLQETQYF.